These 20 T cell receptor beta chains originate from one sample sequenced in a study of CD8 T cells in ankylosing spondylitis. No antigens are known for them. Study outcomes and limitations: Apparently characteristic of ankylosing spondylitis blood was a TCR beta motif (roughly eight highly homologous variants).

Using its own MiXCR run on the 5' RACE reads, TCRdb lists one record per CDR3 protein. The sample has 750,000 to 850,000 distinct CDR3 sequences, roughly 12% seen once. Sequencing was carried out using blood, either unsorted or a sorted T cell fraction (not recorded which). These TCRs come from a male donor with ankylosing spondylitis.

In its sample, this clonotype was seen a few times. The V and J genes are TRBV20-1 and TRBJ1-2, with 7 bases that match TRBD1. The V gene's germline CDR1 is DFQATT and CDR2 SNEGSKA (reference sequence). Trimming cost V 6 bases and J 7 bases; bases outside gene matches: 11. This CDR3 is built from 13 residues. CDR3 region: CSAADRAGGGYTF. CDR3 sequence (DNA): TGCAGTGCAGCTGACAGGGCTGGCGGTGGCTACACCTTC.

This clonotype was counted at least ten times. The chain has TRBV20-1 and TRBJ1-2; 7 positions agree with TRBD1. V lost 3 bases to trimming and J lost 7 bases; unmatched junction nucleotides: 11. Germline assignment: CDR1 DFQATT and CDR2 SNEGSKA (reference sequence). CDR3 length: 14 amino acids. The CDR3 DNA reads TGCAGTGCTAGTAAGGGGACAGAGAGGTCTGGCTACACCTTC. This translates into CSASKGTERSGYTF.

This clonotype was observed at least ten times. The CDR3 nucleotides read TGTGCCAGCAGTGAAGGTCGACAGCTCCAAGAGACCCAGTACTTC. Protein sequence: CASSEGRQLQETQYF. The chain joins TRBV25-1 to TRBJ2-5; weak D call: TRBD1 (5 bases). The germline V gene encodes CDR1 MGHDK and CDR2 SYGVNS. The CDR3 contains 15 residues. V lost 2 bases and J lost 1, with 11 bases in between.

This chain connects TRBV7-2 to TRBJ2-1, with 7 bases identical to TRBD1. The CDR3 is made up of 15 amino acids. Trimming cost V 4 bases and J 1 base; bases outside gene matches: 4. CDR1 is SGHTA and CDR2 is FQGNSA in the germline V gene. The CDR3 sequence is CASSWNRGSYNEQFF. DNA of the CDR3: TGTGCCAGCAGCTGGAACAGGGGATCCTACAATGAGCAGTTCTTC.

The chain is built from TRBV20-1 and TRBJ2-5; 8 bases align to TRBD2. The J segment lost 5 bases and the V segment lost 6 bases, leaving 14 bases of the junction unmatched. CDR3 length equals 15 residues. Germline-derived CDR1 and CDR2 are DFQATT and SNEGSKA (reference sequence). The DNA for the CDR3 is TGCAGTGCCGAGAGCCGGGAGGGCCTAGGGGAGACCCAGTACTTC. Amino acids: CSAESREGLGETQYF.

The chain is built from TRBV6-2 or TRBV6-3 and TRBJ2-1; 13 nucleotides line up with TRBD2. The CDR3 sequence is 16 residues long. The trim removed 6 bases at V and 6 bases at J, leaving 8 bases unmatched. The V gene's germline CDR1 is MNHEY and CDR2 SVGEGT. CDR3 bases: TGTGCCAGCAGGCTTTTGGGACTAGCGGGGAGCAATGAGCAGTTCTTC. It translates to CASRLLGLAGSNEQFF.

This clonotype was detected ten times or more. The chain uses TRBV10-3 and TRBJ1-1; D perhaps matches TRBD1 (6 bases). The CDR3 has 13 residues. The germline V gene has CDR1 ENHRY and CDR2 SYGVKD. V gave up 3 bases and J gave up 4 bases, with 9 bases separating them. The CDR3 DNA reads as TGTGCCATCAGTGAAACGGGGGCCACTGAAGCTTTCTTT. This gives the protein CAISETGATEAFF.

This chain links TRBV4-3 with TRBJ2-5, with D perhaps matching TRBD2 (6 bases). This CDR3 has 15 residues. V was pared by 4 bases and J by 6 bases, with 18 bases between. Germline V gene data show CDR1 as LGHNA and CDR2 as YSLEER. This CDR3 is CASSLSRREAKTQYF. The CDR3 DNA is TGCGCCAGCAGCCTTAGCCGAAGGGAGGCTAAGACCCAGTACTTC.

The chain joins TRBV4-2 to TRBJ2-7, with D possibly being TRBD2 (6 bases). Trimming pared 6 bases from V and 2 bases from J, leaving 20 bases between. Germline loops: CDR1 LGHNA, CDR2 YNFKEQ. The CDR3 spans 16 residues. CDR3 DNA: TGTGCCAGCAGGTCACTCGGGACTCCCGGGACCTACGAGCAGTACTTC. Encoded protein: CASRSLGTPGTYEQYF.

J is TRBJ1-6 and V is TRBV7-2; D not certain. CDR1 and CDR2 from the germline V gene are SGHTA and FQGNSA. V was pared by 1 base and J by 0 bases, with 10 bases between. The CDR3 sequence is 17 residues long. The CDR3 region has the DNA TGTGCCAGCAGCTTAGTGGGCGGAAGCTCCTATAATTCACCCCTCCACTTT. This translates into CASSLVGGSSYNSPLHF.

V gene TRBV3-1 combines with J gene TRBJ2-2; the D gene is possibly TRBD1 (12 bases). This CDR3 comprises 19 residues. Germline V gives CDR1 LGHDT, CDR2 YNNKEL (reference sequence). V lost 11 bases and J 5 bases, leaving 33 bases between the germline ends. CDR3 amino acids: CAFSPRDRGRLAGTGELFF. The DNA for the CDR3 is TGTGCCTTCAGCCCTAGGGACAGGGGGCGACTAGCGGGGACCGGGGAGCTGTTTTTT.

This clonotype was detected a few times. This chain connects TRBV5-1 to TRBJ2-2; 8 bases align to TRBD1. CDR1 SGHRS and CDR2 YFSETQ come from the germline V gene. There are 14 residues in the CDR3. V lost 4 bases to trimming and J lost 6 bases; unmatched junction nucleotides: 5. CDR3 nucleotide sequence: TGCGCCAGCAGCCTCAGGGGGCAATCCGGGGAGCTGTTTTTT. Residues: CASSLRGQSGELFF.

This clonotype has only a few counts. The chain carries TRBV7-2 and TRBJ1-1, with 9 positions matching TRBD1. CDR1 and CDR2 (germline): SGHTA, FQGNSA. This CDR3 is 13 amino acids long. J was trimmed by 1 base and V by 10 bases; bases with no gene match: 4. DNA of the CDR3: TGTGCCACGGGACAGGGACAGAACACTGAAGCTTTCTTT. This encodes CATGQGQNTEAFF.

The genes are TRBV28 and TRBJ2-4; 9 nucleotides match TRBD2. Germline V gene data show CDR1 as MDHEN and CDR2 as SYDVKM. This CDR3 is built from 15 residues. Unmatched junction bases numbered 12, after V lost 8 bases and J lost 7 bases. This CDR3 reads CASSPSGAGGNIQYF. The CDR3 nucleotides are TGTGCCAGCTCCCCTAGCGGGGCCGGTGGGAACATTCAGTACTTC.

This clonotype was counted a few times. The CDR3 reads CASSRSPASGTDTQYF. DNA of the CDR3: TGCGCCAGCAGCAGATCCCCGGCCAGCGGCACAGATACGCAGTATTTT. V usage is TRBV5-1 and J usage is TRBJ2-3; D not resolved. Between the trimmed V and J ends, which lost 4 bases and 1 base, there was a span of 16 bases. Germline CDR1 and CDR2: SGHRS and YFSETQ. The CDR3 is 16 residues long.

The V and J genes are TRBV10-1 and TRBJ2-1; 13 nucleotides match TRBD2. Germline lookup yields CDR1 WNHNN and CDR2 SYGVQD (reference sequence). V shed 0 bases, J shed 7 bases, and the junction held 3 bases outside the gene matches. CDR3 length equals 16 residues. In DNA form, the CDR3 reads TGCGCCAGCAGTGAGTCGAGACTAGCGGGAGGAAATGAGCAGTTCTTC. Its protein is CASSESRLAGGNEQFF.

This chain joins TRBV6-1 and TRBJ2-5; D gene uncertain. Trimming shortened V by 6 bases and J by 5 bases, and 19 bases separated the two germline ends. This CDR3 has 15 residues. Germline CDR1 and CDR2: MNHNS and SASEGT. CDR3 region: CASSPFGRNMETQYF. In nucleotides, the CDR3 is TGTGCCAGCAGCCCTTTCGGCAGGAATATGGAGACCCAGTACTTC.

The chain combines TRBV20-1 with TRBJ1-1; 7 bases fit TRBD1. The V gene end was trimmed by 3 bases and the J gene end by 1 base; junction bases not matched to a gene: 14. Germline V gene data show CDR1 as DFQATT and CDR2 as SNEGSKA (reference sequence). The CDR3 runs to 17 residues. Here the CDR3 DNA reads TGCAGTGCTAGGGTCTCAGGGGTGACAGGGCGGAACACTGAAGCTTTCTTT. It translates to CSARVSGVTGRNTEAFF.

The chain couples TRBV25-1 to TRBJ2-2, with 9 bases identical to TRBD1. Germline V gives CDR1 MGHDK, CDR2 SYGVNS. CDR3 length: 13 amino acids. V lost 7 bases and J lost 9; bases outside the gene matches: 6. DNA for the CDR3: TGTGCCAGCATTGGACAGGGGACCAGGGAGCTGTTTTTT. Its protein is CASIGQGTRELFF.

The table lists this clonotype with many counts. The V call is TRBV5-4, the J call TRBJ2-1; D is possibly TRBD2 (6 bases). Germline CDR1 and CDR2: SGHNT and YYREEE (reference sequence). The CDR3 is 16 amino acids. V lost 2 bases, J lost 9 bases, and 21 bases lay in between. CDR3 loop: CASSFPGDPQRGEQFF. The CDR3 DNA follows: TGTGCCAGCAGCTTCCCGGGGGATCCACAACGGGGTGAGCAGTTCTTC.